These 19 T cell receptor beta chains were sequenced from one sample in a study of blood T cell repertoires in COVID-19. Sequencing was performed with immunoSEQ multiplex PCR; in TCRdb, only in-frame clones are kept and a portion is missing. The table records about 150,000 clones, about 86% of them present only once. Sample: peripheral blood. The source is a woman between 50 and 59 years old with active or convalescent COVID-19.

CDR3 sequence (DNA): TGTGCCAGCAGCGGACAGGGTGCAGATACGCAGTATTTT. Its translation: CASSGQGADTQYF. The chain is built from TRBV5-5 and TRBJ2-3; 8 positions agree with TRBD1. CDR3 length equals 13 residues. From germline, CDR1 is SGHKS and CDR2 YYEKEE (reference sequence). J was trimmed by 4 bases and V by 4 bases; bases with no gene match: 2.

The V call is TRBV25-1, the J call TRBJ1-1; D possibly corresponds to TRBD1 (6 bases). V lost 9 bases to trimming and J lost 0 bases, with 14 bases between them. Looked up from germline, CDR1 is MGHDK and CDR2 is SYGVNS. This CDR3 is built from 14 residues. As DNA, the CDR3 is TGTGCCAGTAGCCACAGGGCCATGAACACTGAAGCTTTCTTT. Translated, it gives CASSHRAMNTEAFF.

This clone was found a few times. CDR3 DNA sequence: TGTGCCACCGAGGACACAATAGGGGAGCAGTACTTC. Encoded protein: CATEDTIGEQYF. The V and J genes are TRBV19 and TRBJ2-7; tentative D call: TRBD1 (5 bases). Germline V gene sequence: CDR1 LNHDA, CDR2 SQIVND (reference sequence). CDR3 size: 12 residues. Trimming shortened V by 10 bases and J by 7 bases, and 17 bases separated the two germline ends. The whole variable domain, remainder taken from reference TRBV19 and TRBJ2-7, is DGGITQSPKYLFRKEGQNVTLSCEQNLNHDAMYWYRQDPGQGLRLIYYSQIVNDFQKGDIAEGYSVSREKKESFPLTVTSAQKNPTAFYLCATEDTIGEQYFGPGTRLTVT.

The CDR3 spells CASSTTDREQYF. The DNA of the CDR3 is TGTGCCAGTAGTACAACGGACAGGGAGCAGTACTTC. This rearrangement joins TRBV19 to TRBJ2-7; 7 nucleotides agree with TRBD1. Germline V gives CDR1 LNHDA, CDR2 SQIVND (reference sequence). The CDR3 contains 12 residues. V was pared by 4 bases and J by 7 bases, with 4 bases of the junction left unmatched.

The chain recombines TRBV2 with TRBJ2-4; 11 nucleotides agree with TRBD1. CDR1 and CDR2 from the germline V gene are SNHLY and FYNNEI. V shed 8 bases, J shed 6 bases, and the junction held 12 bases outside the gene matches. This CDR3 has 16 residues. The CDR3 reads CASGIGQGAVGNIQYF. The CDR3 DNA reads TGTGCCAGCGGTATCGGACAGGGGGCGGTAGGAAACATTCAGTACTTC.

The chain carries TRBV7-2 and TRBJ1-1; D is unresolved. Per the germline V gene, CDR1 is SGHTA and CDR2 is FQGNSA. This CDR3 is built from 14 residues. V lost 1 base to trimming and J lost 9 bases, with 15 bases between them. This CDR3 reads CASSLVGGSRKAFF. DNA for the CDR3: TGTGCCAGCAGCTTAGTAGGCGGATCAAGAAAAGCTTTCTTT.

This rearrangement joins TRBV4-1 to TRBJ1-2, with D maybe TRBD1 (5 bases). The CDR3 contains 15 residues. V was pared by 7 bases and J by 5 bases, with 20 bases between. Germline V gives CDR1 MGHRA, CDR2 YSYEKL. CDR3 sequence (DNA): TGCGCCAGCACCCCAGAGTCCCGGGGGGTTTATGGCTACACCTTC. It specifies CASTPESRGVYGYTF.

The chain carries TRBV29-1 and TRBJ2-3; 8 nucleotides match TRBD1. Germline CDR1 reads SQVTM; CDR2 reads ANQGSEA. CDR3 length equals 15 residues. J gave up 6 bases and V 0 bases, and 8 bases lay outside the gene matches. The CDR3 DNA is TGCAGCGTTGAAGAAGGAGGGACAGGCCATGATACGCAGTATTTT. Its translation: CSVEEGGTGHDTQYF.

CDR3 sequence reads: CASSIGLAGNTGELFF. CDR3 sequence (DNA): TGTGCCAGCAGCATAGGACTAGCGGGGAACACCGGGGAGCTGTTTTTT. This chain uses TRBV5-4 with TRBJ2-2, with 11 bases fitting TRBD2. Unmatched junction bases numbered 3, after V lost 4 bases and J lost 1 base. Germline lookup yields CDR1 SGHNT and CDR2 YYREEE (reference sequence). The length of the CDR3 is 16 residues. Drawing the rest from reference TRBV5-4 and TRBJ2-2, the complete variable domain is ETGVTQSPTHLIKTRGQQVTLRCSSQSGHNTVSWYQQALGQGPQFIFQYYREEENGRGNFPPRFSGLQFPNYSSELNVNALELDDSALYLCASSIGLAGNTGELFFGEGSRLTVL.

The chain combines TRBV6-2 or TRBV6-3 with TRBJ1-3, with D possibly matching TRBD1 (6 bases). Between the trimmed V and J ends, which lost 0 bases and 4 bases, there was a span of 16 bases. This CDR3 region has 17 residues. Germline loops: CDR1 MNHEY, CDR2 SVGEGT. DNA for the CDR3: TGTGCCAGCAGTTACTCTAGCCGGGACATTGGAGGAAACACCATATATTTT. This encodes CASSYSSRDIGGNTIYF.

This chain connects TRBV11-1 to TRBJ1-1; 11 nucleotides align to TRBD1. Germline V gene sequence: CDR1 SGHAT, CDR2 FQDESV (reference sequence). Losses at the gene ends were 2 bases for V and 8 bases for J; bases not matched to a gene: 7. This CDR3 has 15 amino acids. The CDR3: CASSLFGTGGTEAFF. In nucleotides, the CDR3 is TGTGCCAGCAGCTTATTCGGGACAGGGGGAACCGAAGCTTTCTTT.

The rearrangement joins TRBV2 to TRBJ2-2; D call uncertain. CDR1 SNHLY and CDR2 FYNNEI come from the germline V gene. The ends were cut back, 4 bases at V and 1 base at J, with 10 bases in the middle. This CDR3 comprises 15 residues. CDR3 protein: CASSVSYLNTGELFF. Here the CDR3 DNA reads TGTGCCAGCAGTGTATCTTATCTGAACACCGGGGAGCTGTTTTTT.

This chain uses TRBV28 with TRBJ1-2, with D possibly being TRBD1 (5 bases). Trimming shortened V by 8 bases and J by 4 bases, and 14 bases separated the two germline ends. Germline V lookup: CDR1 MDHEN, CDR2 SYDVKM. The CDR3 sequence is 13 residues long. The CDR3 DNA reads TGTGCCAGCGGCCCGATAGGGGCCTATGGCTACACCTTC. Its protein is CASGPIGAYGYTF.

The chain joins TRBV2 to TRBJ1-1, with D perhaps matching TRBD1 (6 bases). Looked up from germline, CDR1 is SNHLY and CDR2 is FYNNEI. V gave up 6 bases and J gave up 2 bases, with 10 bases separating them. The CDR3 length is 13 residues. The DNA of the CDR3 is TGTGCCAGCAGCCGGACAGTTAACACTGAAGCTTTCTTT. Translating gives CASSRTVNTEAFF.

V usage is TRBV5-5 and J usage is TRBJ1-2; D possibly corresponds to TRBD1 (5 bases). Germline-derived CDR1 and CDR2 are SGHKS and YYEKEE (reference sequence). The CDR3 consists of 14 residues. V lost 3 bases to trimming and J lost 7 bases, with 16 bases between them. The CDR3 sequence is CASSYGQWLSGYTF. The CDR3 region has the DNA TGTGCCAGCAGCTACGGACAATGGTTGTCTGGCTACACCTTC. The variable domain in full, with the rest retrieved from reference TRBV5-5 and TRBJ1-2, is DAGVTQSPTHLIKTRGQQVTLRCSPISGHKSVSWYQQVLGQGPQFIFQYYEKEERGRGNFPDRFSARQFPNYSSELNVNALLLGDSALYLCASSYGQWLSGYTFGSGTRLTVV.

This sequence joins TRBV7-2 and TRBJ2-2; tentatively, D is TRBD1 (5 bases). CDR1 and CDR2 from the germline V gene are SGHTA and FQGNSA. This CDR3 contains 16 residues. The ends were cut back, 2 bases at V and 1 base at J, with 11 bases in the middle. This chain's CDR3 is CASSLQGPGNTGELFF. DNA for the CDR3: TGTGCCAGCAGCTTACAGGGCCCCGGGAACACCGGGGAGCTGTTTTTT.

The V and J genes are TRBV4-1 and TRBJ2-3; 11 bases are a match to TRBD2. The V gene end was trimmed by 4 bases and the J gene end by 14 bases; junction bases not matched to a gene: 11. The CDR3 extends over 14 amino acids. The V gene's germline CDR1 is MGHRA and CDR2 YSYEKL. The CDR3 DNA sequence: TGCGCCAGCAGCCGAGTAGGGACTAGCGGAGGGCGGTATTTT. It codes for CASSRVGTSGGRYF.

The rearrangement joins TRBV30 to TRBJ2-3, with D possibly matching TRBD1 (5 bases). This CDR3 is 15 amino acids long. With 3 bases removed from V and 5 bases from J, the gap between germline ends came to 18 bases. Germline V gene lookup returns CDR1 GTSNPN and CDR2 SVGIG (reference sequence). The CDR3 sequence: CAWSKGRGPRDTQYF. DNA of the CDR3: TGTGCCTGGAGCAAAGGAAGGGGCCCGAGAGATACGCAGTATTTT. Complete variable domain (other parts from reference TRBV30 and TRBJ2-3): SQTIHQWPATLVQPVGSPLSLECTVEGTSNPNLYWYRQAAGRGLQLLFYSVGIGQISSEVPQNLSASRPQDRQFILSSKKLLLSDSGFYLCAWSKGRGPRDTQYFGPGTRLTVL.

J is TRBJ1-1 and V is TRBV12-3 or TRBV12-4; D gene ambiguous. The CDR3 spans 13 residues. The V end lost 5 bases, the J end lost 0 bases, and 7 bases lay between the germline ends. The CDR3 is CASSIKMNTEAFF. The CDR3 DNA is TGTGCCAGCAGTATAAAAATGAACACTGAAGCTTTCTTT.